This T cell receptor (beta chain) was captured by sequencing in a study of blood T cell repertoires in COVID-19. Repertoires were generated with immunoSEQ multiplex PCR, while TCRdb's copy carries only in-frame clones and drops some. Of approximately 200,000 clones listed, 87% are singletons. CDR1 LGHDT and CDR2 YNNKEL come from the germline V gene (reference sequence). The CDR3 sequence is 15 residues long. Trimming shortened V by 0 bases and J by 6 bases, and 11 bases separated the two germline ends. The chain carries TRBV3-1 (or the pseudogene TRBV3-2) and TRBJ1-4; D may be TRBD1 (6 bases). The receptor's source is a woman in her 30s who had recovered from COVID-19. The sequenced sample was PBMCs or T cells enriched from blood (not recorded which). CDR3 in DNA: TGTGCCAGCAGCCAAGACAGGGGTGGGGATGAAAAACTGTTTTTT. Translation: CASSQDRGGDEKLFF.